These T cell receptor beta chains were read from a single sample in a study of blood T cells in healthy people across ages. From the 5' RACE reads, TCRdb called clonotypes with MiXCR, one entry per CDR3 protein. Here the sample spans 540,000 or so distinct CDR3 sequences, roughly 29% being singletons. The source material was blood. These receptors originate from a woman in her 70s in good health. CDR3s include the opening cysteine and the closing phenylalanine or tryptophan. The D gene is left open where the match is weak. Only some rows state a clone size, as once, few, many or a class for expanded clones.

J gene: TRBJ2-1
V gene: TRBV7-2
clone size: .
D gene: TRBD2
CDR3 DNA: TGTGCCAGCAGCTCGAGTAGCGGGGGACCCCGCTCCTACAATGAGCAGTTCTTC
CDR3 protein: CASSSSSGGPRSYNEQFF

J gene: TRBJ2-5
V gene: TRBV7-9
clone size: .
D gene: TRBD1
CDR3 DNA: TGTGCCAGCAGCTTAAGGCGGACAGGAACAACTAAAGAGACCCAGTACTTC
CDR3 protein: CASSLRRTGTTKETQYF

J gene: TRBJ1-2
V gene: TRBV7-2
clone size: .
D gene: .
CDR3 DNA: TGTGCCAGCAGCCCGCTATACGGGGGCCTGGGTGGCTACACCTTC
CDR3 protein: CASSPLYGGLGGYTF

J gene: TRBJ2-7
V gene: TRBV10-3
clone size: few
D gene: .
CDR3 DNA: TGTGCCATCAGTGAGTCGACGGGGTCTGGTGGTATGTACTTC
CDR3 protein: CAISESTGSGGMYF

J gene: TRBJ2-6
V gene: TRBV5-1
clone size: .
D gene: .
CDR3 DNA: TGCGCCAGCAGCCCGGGGAACACTGGGGCCAACGTCCTGACTTTC
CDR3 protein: CASSPGNTGANVLTF

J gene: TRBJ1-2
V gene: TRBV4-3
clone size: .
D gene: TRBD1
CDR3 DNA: TGCGCCAGCAGCCAAGAATGGGGACAGCGTAACTATGGCTACACCTTC
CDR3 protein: CASSQEWGQRNYGYTF

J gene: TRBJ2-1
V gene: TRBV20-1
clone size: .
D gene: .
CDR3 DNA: TGCAGTGCTATGATTGGTACAGGTGGCTCCTACAATGAGCAGTTCTTC
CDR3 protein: CSAMIGTGGSYNEQFF

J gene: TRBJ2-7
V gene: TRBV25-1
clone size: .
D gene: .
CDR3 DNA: TGTGCCAGCAGTGAAGGTGAATACGAGCAGTACTTC
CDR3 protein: CASSEGEYEQYF

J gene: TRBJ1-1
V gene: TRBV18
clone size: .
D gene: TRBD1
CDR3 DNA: TGTGCCGGCTCACCCTCCCGACAGGGAAGTACTGAAGCTTTCTTT
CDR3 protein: CAGSPSRQGSTEAFF

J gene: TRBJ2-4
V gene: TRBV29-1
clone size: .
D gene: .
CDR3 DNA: TGCAGCGTTGAACGCGCTAGCAGTATAGCCAAAAACATTCAGTACTTC
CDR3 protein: CSVERASSIAKNIQYF

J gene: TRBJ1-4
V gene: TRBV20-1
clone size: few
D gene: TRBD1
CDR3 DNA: TGCAGTGCTATCACGACAGGGGGTGAAAAACTGTTTTTT
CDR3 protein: CSAITTGGEKLFF

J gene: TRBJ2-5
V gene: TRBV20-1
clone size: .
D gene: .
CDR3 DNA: TGCAGTGCTAGAGCTTTTAGATTGATCCGGCTCGAGCAAGGGACCCAGTACTTC
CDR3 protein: CSARAFRLIRLEQGTQYF

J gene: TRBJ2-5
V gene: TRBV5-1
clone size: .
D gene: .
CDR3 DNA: TGCGCCAGCAGCTTGTACTCCGGGGAGGAGACCCAGTACTTC
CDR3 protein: CASSLYSGEETQYF

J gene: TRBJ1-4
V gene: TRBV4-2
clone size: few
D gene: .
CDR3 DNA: TGTGCCAGCAGCCAAGAGTATGAAAAACTGTTTTTT
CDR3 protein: CASSQEYEKLFF

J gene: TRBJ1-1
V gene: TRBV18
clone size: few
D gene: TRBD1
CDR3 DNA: TGTGCCAGCTCACTTAACCAAGGGGACAGCGAAGCTTTCTTT
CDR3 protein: CASSLNQGDSEAFF

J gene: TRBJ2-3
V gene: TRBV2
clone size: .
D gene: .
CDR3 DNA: TGTGCCAGCAGACTTGACAGAAATGCGTACACAGATACGCAGTATTTT
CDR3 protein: CASRLDRNAYTDTQYF

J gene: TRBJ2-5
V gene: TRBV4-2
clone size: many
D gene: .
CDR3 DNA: TGTGCCAGCAGCCAAGGAATTGCGACAGCGGAACAAGAGACCCAGTACTTC
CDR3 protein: CASSQGIATAEQETQYF

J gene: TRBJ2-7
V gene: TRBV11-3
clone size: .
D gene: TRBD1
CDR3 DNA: TGTGCCAGCAGCTTAATCCAGGGGGCTAGGGAGCAGTACTTC
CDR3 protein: CASSLIQGAREQYF

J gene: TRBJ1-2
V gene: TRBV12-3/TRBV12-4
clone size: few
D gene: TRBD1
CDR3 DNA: TGTGCCAGCAGTTTAAGGGCAGGGGGAAATGGCTACACCTTC
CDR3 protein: CASSLRAGGNGYTF

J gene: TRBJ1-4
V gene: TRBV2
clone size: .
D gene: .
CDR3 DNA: TGTGCCAGCAGTATAGGGAGAAGTGATGAAAAACTGTTTTTT
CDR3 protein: CASSIGRSDEKLFF

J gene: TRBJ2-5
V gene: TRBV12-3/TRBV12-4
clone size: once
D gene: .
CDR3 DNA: TGTGCCAGCAGTTTTATGTCCGGCCAAGAGACCCAGTACTTC
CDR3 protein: CASSFMSGQETQYF

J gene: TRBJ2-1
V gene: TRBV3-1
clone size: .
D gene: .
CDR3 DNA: TGTGCCAGCAGCCAAGCTACCTATGAGCAGTTCTTC
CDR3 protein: CASSQATYEQFF

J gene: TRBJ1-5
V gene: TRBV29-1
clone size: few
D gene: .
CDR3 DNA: TGCAGCGTTGGGAGGGTAAGCAATCAGCCCCAGCATTTT
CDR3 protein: CSVGRVSNQPQHF

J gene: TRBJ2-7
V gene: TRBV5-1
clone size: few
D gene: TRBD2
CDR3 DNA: TGCGCCAGCAGCTTCAGTCCTAGCGGTTACGAGCAGTACTTC
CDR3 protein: CASSFSPSGYEQYF

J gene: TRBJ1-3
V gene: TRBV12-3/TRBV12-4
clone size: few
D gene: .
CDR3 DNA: TGTGCCAGCAGTCGTATGGGCTCTGGAAACACCATATATTTT
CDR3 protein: CASSRMGSGNTIYF

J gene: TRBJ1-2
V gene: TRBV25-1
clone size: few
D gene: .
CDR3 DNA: TGTGCCAGCACCAATTACTATGGCTACACCTTC
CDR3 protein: CASTNYYGYTF

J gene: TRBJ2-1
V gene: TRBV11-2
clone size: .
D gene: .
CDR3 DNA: TGTGCCAGCAGCTTGCATCAGGAACCTGTGGGAGAGCAGTTCTTC
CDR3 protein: CASSLHQEPVGEQFF

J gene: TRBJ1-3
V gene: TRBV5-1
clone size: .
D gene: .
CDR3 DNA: TGCGCCAGCAGCTTGGATAGGCCGGCTGACGGAAACACCATATATTTT
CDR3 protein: CASSLDRPADGNTIYF

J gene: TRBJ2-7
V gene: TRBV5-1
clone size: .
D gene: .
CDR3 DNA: TGCGCCGGCAGCTTGGTAGGGGATGAGCAGTACTTC
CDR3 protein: CAGSLVGDEQYF

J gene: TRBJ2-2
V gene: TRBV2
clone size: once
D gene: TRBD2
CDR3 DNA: TGTGCCAGCAAGGTCCGGACTAGCTTCACCGGGGAGCTGTTTTTT
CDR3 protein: CASKVRTSFTGELFF

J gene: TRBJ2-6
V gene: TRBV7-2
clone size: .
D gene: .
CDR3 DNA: TGTGCCAGCAGCTTAGTAGGCGGGTTCGGGGCCAACGCCCTGACTTTC
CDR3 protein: CASSLVGGFGANALTF

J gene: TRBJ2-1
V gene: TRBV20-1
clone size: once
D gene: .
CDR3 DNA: TGCAGTGCTCCAGACCCCAAAGGGTTTTACTCCTACAATGAGCAGTTCTTC
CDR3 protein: CSAPDPKGFYSYNEQFF